Listed below are T cell receptor beta chains from one sample, sequenced in a study of CDR3 diversity in severe acne. TCRdb independently ran MiXCR on the PCR reads; one entry per CDR3 protein. The sample has some 85,000 distinct CDR3 sequences; around 54% are singletons. Sequenced input: blood. Every receptor here comes from a male donor with severe acne vulgaris. Both conserved end residues are trimmed from each CDR3. Rows may omit the clone size; those that give it use once, few, many or a size class.

v_call | clone_size | cdr3_aa
TRBV5-1 | few | ASSYTGSGETQY
TRBV28 | few | ASSLVGETDEQF
TRBV4-3 | medium-sized | ASSQGTGREQY
TRBV20-1 | many | SASPVDTQY
TRBV7-3 | medium-sized | ASSLTRGWDATDEQF
TRBV20-1 | medium-sized | SARIRRGSSYEQY
TRBV10-3 | . | AITKDRATEAF
TRBV24-1 | once | ATSDLKGQGNTGELF
TRBV9 | . | ASSFRTNTGELF
TRBV20-1 | . | SASGRGGRGDTQY
TRBV29-1 | few | SARQTNTGELF
TRBV19 | . | ASSIRGPRRSNTGELF
TRBV29-1 | . | SAGQGLHGYT
TRBV24-1 | . | ATSAPTSGSLNEQY
TRBV7-8 | few | ASSLFEDQPQH
TRBV11-2 | . | ASSLGIAGGPKETQY
TRBV10-3 | . | AISHRTGNQPQH
TRBV5-6 | medium-sized | ASSPPALDVTDTQY
TRBV6-5 | . | ASSFLPSGGETQY
TRBV7-6 | . | AGSLGTSGRSDTQY
TRBV19 | . | ASSNWDGASAF
TRBV20-1 | medium-sized | SAKKGGGSYGYT
TRBV5-1 | many | ASSGGGGGLETQY
TRBV4-2 | many | ASSLKQGRINEQF
TRBV2 | many | ASKRQNQPQH
TRBV28 | . | ASSLSGPYEQY
TRBV20-1 | . | SASGFAGPSTDTQY
TRBV29-1 | medium-sized | SVEFLTGMAYEQY
TRBV15 | once | ATSTGYSNQPQH
TRBV20-1 | . | SASYRGDEAF
TRBV7-9 | . | ASSFGTREHEQY
TRBV7-9 | . | ASRGTGTGELF
TRBV3-1 | . | ASSQKIGGLERGEQF